The rows below give T cell receptor beta chains drawn from one sample of a study of neurological immune-mediated disorders. Via MiXCR, TCRdb re-called the 5' RACE reads, giving one row per CDR3 protein. The sample yields 31,000 or so distinct CDR3 sequences, 13% seen once. The sample consisted of CD4+ T cells from blood. These TCRs come from a female donor with HTLV-1-associated myelopathy (HAM/TSP). CDR3s include the opening cysteine and the closing phenylalanine or tryptophan. The D gene is left open where the match is weak. A clone size is listed for some rows: how often the clone was seen (once, few, many), or a class if it is expanded.

>TRBJ1-1|many|TRBD1|TRBV29-1
CSVIQGSDTEAFF
TGCAGCGTCATACAGGGGAGCGACACTGAAGCTTTCTTT
>TRBJ2-1|many|TRBD2|TRBV10-3
CATRTSGEHNEQFF
TGTGCCACCCGGACTAGCGGGGAGCACAATGAGCAGTTCTTC
>TRBJ2-3|many|TRBD2|TRBV12-3/TRBV12-4
CASSSPIQGGRTDTQYF
TGTGCCAGCAGTTCCCCAATCCAGGGCGGGAGGACAGATACGCAGTATTTT
>TRBJ2-1|many|TRBD2|TRBV28
CASRLAGGANEQFF
TGTGCCAGCAGACTAGCGGGGGGGGCCAATGAGCAGTTCTTC
>TRBJ2-3|NA|TRBD2|TRBV5-1
CASSLGLAESTDTQYF
TGCGCCAGCAGCTTGGGACTAGCAGAAAGCACAGATACGCAGTATTTT
>TRBJ2-7|many|TRBD1|TRBV3-1
CASSQNPGQDPTEQYF
TGTGCCAGCAGCCAAAACCCGGGACAGGACCCCACCGAGCAGTACTTC
>TRBJ1-3|many|NA|TRBV12-3/TRBV12-4
CASSLWGSGNTIYF
TGTGCCAGCAGTTTATGGGGCTCTGGAAACACCATATATTTT
>TRBJ2-1|many|NA|TRBV24-1
CATSDRGNEQFF
TGTGCCACCAGTGACCGCGGAAATGAGCAGTTCTTC
>TRBJ2-6|many|NA|TRBV24-1
CATSDSAPGSGANVLTF
TGTGCCACCAGTGATTCGGCACCGGGTTCTGGGGCCAACGTCCTGACTTTC
>TRBJ1-3|many|NA|TRBV9
CASSAPRETGLRNTIYF
TGTGCCAGCAGCGCTCCCAGGGAGACAGGCTTAAGAAACACCATATATTTT
>TRBJ1-1|NA|NA|TRBV5-1
CASSFYICSARKQGFNTEAFF
NA
>TRBJ2-2|many|TRBD2|TRBV4-1
CASKNLAGVLTGELFF
TGCGCCAGCAAAAACTTAGCGGGAGTACTCACCGGGGAGCTGTTTTTT
>TRBJ1-4|many|TRBD1|TRBV7-8
CASSLARGLGSTNEKLFF
TGTGCCAGCAGCTTAGCTAGGGGGCTAGGCTCAACTAATGAAAAACTGTTTTTT
>TRBJ2-4|many|TRBD2|TRBV20-1
CSAPGGPGKNIQYF
TGCAGTGCTCCGGGGGGGCCGGGCAAAAACATTCAGTACTTC
>TRBJ2-1|many|NA|TRBV7-6
CASSNRHGSNEQFF
TGTGCCAGCAGCAATCGACACGGATCCAATGAGCAGTTCTTC
>TRBJ2-7|many|TRBD2|TRBV20-1
CSARDGRASGVNEQYF
TGCAGTGCTAGAGACGGCAGGGCTAGCGGGGTTAACGAGCAGTACTTC
>TRBJ2-7|many|NA|TRBV20-1
CSATLAGTRKSYEQYF
TGCAGTGCTACCCTAGCCGGGACAAGGAAATCCTACGAGCAGTACTTC
>TRBJ1-5|once|NA|TRBV20-1
CSSSSRIGQPQHF
TGCAGTTCTAGTTCCAGGATAGGTCAGCCCCAGCATTTT
>TRBJ2-7|many|NA|TRBV5-5
CASTTGSSGYEQYF
TGTGCCAGCACCACGGGAAGCAGTGGGTACGAGCAGTACTTC
>TRBJ2-1|NA|NA|TRBV18
CASSPRGKRGPHEQFF
TGTGCCAGCTCACCTAGGGGGAAGCGGGGCCCCCATGAGCAGTTCTTC
>TRBJ2-2|many|NA|TRBV6-1
CASGYDEYTGELFF
TGTGCCAGCGGCTACGACGAATACACCGGGGAGCTGTTTTTT
>TRBJ2-1|many|TRBD2|TRBV6-6
CASSYPQRGGPEQFF
TGTGCCAGCAGTTACCCCCAGCGGGGGGGCCCTGAGCAGTTCTTC
>TRBJ2-3|many|TRBD2|TRBV30
CAWMVAGADTQYF
TGTGCCTGGATGGTAGCGGGAGCTGATACGCAGTATTTT
>TRBJ2-7|NA|TRBD1|TRBV18
CASSPGQGLEQYF
TGTGCCAGCTCACCGGGACAGGGGCTCGAGCAGTACTTC
>TRBJ2-1|many|NA|TRBV10-3
CAISDALGGNEQFF
TGTGCCATCAGTGATGCTTTGGGGGGCAATGAGCAGTTCTTC
>TRBJ2-3|many|TRBD2|TRBV2
CASGGPGGRTDTQYF
TGTGCCAGCGGTGGCCCGGGGGGTCGCACAGATACGCAGTATTTT
>TRBJ2-2|many|TRBD2|TRBV9
CASSAAPTSGTGELFF
TGTGCCAGCAGCGCCGCTCCGACTAGCGGGACCGGGGAGCTGTTTTTT
>TRBJ2-5|many|TRBD1|TRBV5-6
CASSPLGQSETQYF
TGTGCCAGCAGCCCCCTGGGACAGTCCGAGACCCAGTACTTC
>TRBJ2-2|many|TRBD1|TRBV20-1
CSARDGQGGELFF
TGCAGTGCTAGAGACGGACAGGGCGGGGAGCTGTTTTTT
>TRBJ2-3|many|NA|TRBV3-1
CASSQAGLAPGDTQYF
TGTGCCAGCAGCCAAGCGGGCCTAGCCCCGGGGGATACGCAGTATTTT
>TRBJ2-1|many|NA|TRBV7-7
CASSRGHSNEQFF
TGTGCTAGCAGCCGGGGACATAGCAATGAGCAGTTCTTC
>TRBJ1-5|many|NA|TRBV10-2
CASSESPNQPQHF
TGCGCCAGCAGTGAGAGTCCGAATCAGCCCCAGCATTTT
>TRBJ1-5|NA|NA|TRBV20-1
CSASETGDSNQPQHF
TGCAGTGCTTCAGAGACAGGAGATAGCAATCAGCCCCAGCATTTT
>TRBJ2-7|many|NA|TRBV25-1
CASSDPDSSYEQYF
TGTGCCAGCAGTGACCCCGACAGTTCCTACGAGCAGTACTTC
>TRBJ2-5|few|NA|TRBV7-2
CASSRDQGTQYF
TGTGCCAGCAGCCGTGATCAGGGGACCCAGTACTTC
>TRBJ2-3|many|TRBD2|TRBV29-1
CSVSEPGLASTDTQYF
TGCAGCGTCTCGGAACCGGGACTAGCGAGCACAGATACGCAGTATTTT
>TRBJ2-5|many|TRBD2|TRBV14
CASSQGLTSGQETQYF
TGTGCCAGCAGCCAAGGACTCACTAGCGGGCAAGAGACCCAGTACTTC
>TRBJ1-2|medium-sized|TRBD1|TRBV5-5
CASSSQTGGDYGYTF
TGTGCCAGCAGCTCTCAGACAGGGGGCGACTATGGCTACACCTTC
>TRBJ1-1|many|NA|TRBV6-2/TRBV6-3
CASTNERGTEAFF
TGTGCCAGCACCAACGAAAGAGGCACTGAAGCTTTCTTT
>TRBJ2-1|NA|TRBD2|TRBV29-1
CSVATSGSREQFF
TGCAGCGTCGCGACTAGCGGGAGCAGAGAGCAGTTCTTC
>TRBJ2-2|many|NA|TRBV6-6
CASSYSIGANTGELFF
TGTGCCAGCAGTTACTCGATAGGGGCGAACACCGGGGAGCTGTTTTTT
>TRBJ2-2|many|NA|TRBV20-1
CSARDFGKNTGELFF
TGCAGTGCTAGAGATTTTGGGAAGAACACCGGGGAGCTGTTTTTT
>TRBJ2-7|many|NA|TRBV29-1
CSVMGSSEQYF
TGCAGCGTTATGGGGAGCTCCGAGCAGTACTTC
>TRBJ2-2|many|TRBD2|TRBV12-3/TRBV12-4
CASSLAGGINTGELFF
TGTGCCAGCAGTTTAGCGGGGGGGATTAACACCGGGGAGCTGTTTTTT
>TRBJ1-5|many|NA|TRBV6-2/TRBV6-3
CASSVTFFGNQPQHF
TGTGCCAGCAGTGTTACATTTTTCGGCAATCAGCCCCAGCATTTT
>TRBJ2-7|many|TRBD1|TRBV28
CASSLPQGAGEQYF
TGTGCCAGCAGTTTGCCACAGGGGGCAGGCGAGCAGTACTTC
>TRBJ2-7|many|NA|TRBV5-6
CASSLKQAVSYEQYF
TGTGCCAGCAGCTTGAAGCAGGCCGTCTCCTACGAGCAGTACTTC
>TRBJ2-5|many|TRBD1|TRBV24-1
CATSYGTGALETQYF
TGTGCCACCAGTTACGGGACAGGGGCGCTGGAGACCCAGTACTTC
>TRBJ2-1|many|TRBD1|TRBV9
CASSWGQLSYNEQFF
TGTGCCAGCAGCTGGGGACAGCTTTCCTACAATGAGCAGTTCTTC
>TRBJ1-2|many|NA|TRBV20-1
CSAIHRGYGYTF
TGCAGTGCTATCCACCGGGGCTATGGCTACACCTTC
>TRBJ2-1|many|NA|TRBV7-8
CASSLAQPRDGEQFF
TGTGCCAGCAGCCTAGCCCAGCCCCGGGACGGTGAGCAGTTCTTC
>TRBJ1-2|many|NA|TRBV7-2
CASSLWGPLEYGYTF
TGTGCCAGCAGCTTATGGGGGCCCTTGGAGTATGGCTACACCTTC
>TRBJ2-3|NA|NA|TRBV5-1
CASSQTDKRDTQYF
TGCGCCAGCAGCCAAACAGACAAGCGCGATACGCAGTATTTT
>TRBJ2-3|NA|TRBD2|TRBV6-4
CASSARGLAGDYTQYF
TGTGCCAGCAGCGCCCGCGGACTAGCGGGAGATTATACGCAGTATTTT
>TRBJ2-3|many|TRBD1|TRBV19
CASNGMTGSTDTQYF
TGTGCCAGTAATGGGATGACAGGGAGCACAGATACGCAGTATTTT